This entry features one TCR beta chain sequence. What it binds is not known. This sample is drawn from a study of STAT5B mutations in CD4+ large granular lymphocyte leukemia. Study-level results: Roughly a quarter of private leukemic clonotypes occurred rarely in other patients' non-leukemic repertoires. Compared with healthy controls (2/35), patient top clones favored TRBV06 (8/27).

V was pared by 6 bases and J by 2 bases, with 4 bases of the junction left unmatched. The CDR3 extends over 13 amino acids. Germline V gene lookup returns CDR1 MNHNS and CDR2 SASEGT. TCRdb's table, derived via immunoSEQ multiplex PCR, lists solely in-frame clones and lacks some. The sample lists around 25,000 clones, around 72% occurring once. This TCR was sampled from a human donor in good health. The chain links TRBV6-1 to TRBJ2-7; 7 nucleotides align to TRBD1. The specimen was CD4+ T cells from blood buffy coats. The DNA for the CDR3 is TGTGCCAGCAGGGCAACAGGGGCCTACGAGCAGTACTTC. As protein: CASRATGAYEQYF.